What follows are 25 T cell receptor beta chains derived from one specimen sequenced in a study of cytomegalovirus exposure and HLA in healthy donors (dated by TCRdb to the late 2010s). Receptor libraries were prepared by the immunoSEQ multiplex PCR assay. The multiplex PCR relied on a mix of 60 forward primers for TCR Vbeta segments and 13 reverse primers for TCR Jbeta segments. TCRdb took this table from immuneACCESS and kept in-frame rearrangements with V and J called. Such tables lack part of the clones; where checked against another copy, unresolved V genes explain under half of the gap, and the rest is unexplained. The sample profile shows about 110,000 clones; 70% to 85% of them were found once. 5% to 8% of the sample is in the top ten clones. Sequencing was performed on PBMCs. The receptor set was obtained from a man younger than 45 in good health and CMV-seropositive.

V gene TRBV2 combines with J gene TRBJ2-5; 7 bases are a match to TRBD2. The CDR3 loop spans 14 amino acids. Unmatched junction bases numbered 11, after V lost 6 bases and J lost 7 bases. Germline lookup yields CDR1 SNHLY and CDR2 FYNNEI. The CDR3 nucleotides read TGTGCCAGCAGCCCTGCCCAATGGGGGGGGACCCAGTACTTC. It specifies CASSPAQWGGTQYF. The variable domain in full, with the rest retrieved from reference TRBV2 and TRBJ2-5, is EPEVTQTPSHQVTQMGQEVILRCVPISNHLYFYWYRQILGQKVEFLVSFYNNEISEKSEIFDDQFSVERPDGSNFTLKIRSTKLEDSAMYFCASSPAQWGGTQYFGPGTRLLVL.

The chain couples TRBV5-1 to TRBJ2-3, with 8 bases identical to TRBD1. The V segment lost 4 bases and the J segment 4 bases; nucleotides outside the gene matches: 11. Germline loops: CDR1 SGHRS, CDR2 YFSETQ. The CDR3 has 16 amino acids. The CDR3, as DNA: TGCGCCAGCAGCAATGGGATGGACAGGGTGGCAGATACGCAGTATTTT. Encoded protein: CASSNGMDRVADTQYF.

The chain uses TRBV30 and TRBJ2-7; 7 bases fit TRBD1. J gave up 0 bases and V 2 bases, and 7 bases lay outside the gene matches. CDR1 and CDR2 from the germline V gene are GTSNPN and SVGIG (reference sequence). CDR3 size: 15 residues. The CDR3 sequence: CAWSLGGQSSYEQYF. In nucleotides, the CDR3 is TGTGCCTGGAGTTTAGGGGGCCAAAGCTCCTACGAGCAGTACTTC.

The J gene is TRBJ2-2, the V gene TRBV30; the D is unclear. Looked up from germline, CDR1 is GTSNPN and CDR2 is SVGIG (reference sequence). CDR3 length: 14 amino acids. Trimming took 0 bases from V and 6 from J, leaving 11 bases between them. In nucleotides, the CDR3 is TGTGCCTGGAGTGTACTTAGCCCCCCCGGGGAGCTGTTTTTT. Its translation: CAWSVLSPPGELFF.

The chain combines TRBV5-1 with TRBJ2-5; 7 positions agree with TRBD2. The germline V gene has CDR1 SGHRS and CDR2 YFSETQ. The length of the CDR3 is 15 residues. Trimming at V came to 6 bases and at J to 4 bases, leaving 12 bases not matched to a gene. CDR3 region: CASTLWGGKTETQYF. In DNA form, the CDR3 reads TGCGCCAGCACCCTATGGGGGGGGAAGACAGAGACCCAGTACTTC.

The CDR3 DNA reads TGTGCCATCAGCGACGGGACTAACCCTGATACGCAGTATTTT. It yields the protein CAISDGTNPDTQYF. The chain couples TRBV10-3 to TRBJ2-3; 7 bases align to TRBD2. Germline-derived CDR1 and CDR2 are ENHRY and SYGVKD. The V segment lost 6 bases and the J segment 6 bases; nucleotides outside the gene matches: 9. The CDR3 covers 14 residues.

This clone showed up just a few times. This chain uses TRBV27 with TRBJ1-1, with unresolved D. Germline V gene sequence: CDR1 MNHEY, CDR2 SMNVEV (reference sequence). The CDR3 is made up of 14 amino acids. Trimming stripped 6 bases from V and 1 base from J, with 12 bases between. The CDR3 DNA reads as TGTGCCAGCAGCTCAATCCGGGAGAACACTGAAGCTTTCTTT. Translated: CASSSIRENTEAFF.

This clone was detected only once. The genes are TRBV6-1 and TRBJ2-5, with D maybe TRBD2 (7 bases). TRBJ2-7 matches the DNA end more closely, so the J call is doubtful. The CDR3 sequence is 13 residues long. CDR1 MNHNS and CDR2 SASEGT come from the germline V gene. The CDR3 DNA reads TGTGCCAGCGGAAGGGGGGGCCTCTACGAGCAGTACTTC. It codes for CASGRGGLYEQYF.

The chain combines TRBV2 with TRBJ1-2; a possible D gene is TRBD1 (5 bases). The CDR3 totals 14 residues. V shed 4 bases and J shed 7 bases, with 16 bases lying between them. CDR1 SNHLY and CDR2 FYNNEI come from the germline V gene. CDR3: CASSALQVLTGYTF. DNA of the CDR3: TGTGCCAGCAGTGCCCTACAGGTACTGACTGGCTACACCTTC.

This rearrangement joins TRBV5-1 to TRBJ2-3; 7 nucleotides align to TRBD1. CDR1 is SGHRS, CDR2 YFSETQ, per germline. CDR3 size: 15 residues. J gave up 3 bases and V 4 bases, and 8 bases lay outside the gene matches. CDR3 protein: CASSPGTVKTDTQYF. CDR3 nucleotide sequence: TGCGCCAGCAGCCCGGGGACAGTAAAGACAGATACGCAGTATTTT.

The chain has TRBV4-2 and TRBJ1-2; the match to TRBD1 covers 7 bases. The CDR3 spans 15 residues. The J segment lost 4 bases and the V segment lost 0 bases, leaving 5 bases of the junction unmatched. The germline V gene has CDR1 LGHNA and CDR2 YNFKEQ. The CDR3 DNA follows: TGTGCCAGCAGCCAAGATGAAGCAGGGGGCTATGGCTACACCTTC. Translation gives CASSQDEAGGYGYTF.

This CDR3 is CASSEWTDNSPLHF. CDR3 in DNA: TGTGCCAGCAGTGAATGGACAGACAATTCACCCCTCCACTTT. The V call is TRBV2, the J call TRBJ1-6; tentative D call: TRBD1 (6 bases). There are 14 residues in the CDR3. Germline loops: CDR1 SNHLY, CDR2 FYNNEI. V was cut by 2 bases and J by 7 bases, with 9 bases left in between.

This clone has a single count. V is TRBV15 and J is TRBJ1-1, with a tentative D call TRBD1 (6 bases). The CDR3 is made up of 15 amino acids. Germline V gene sequence: CDR1 LNHNV, CDR2 YYDKDF (reference sequence). Trimming took 3 bases from V and 6 from J, leaving 17 bases between them. CDR3 bases: TGTGCCACCAGCAGCCGGGACACCTTAGGGGCTGAAGCTTTCTTT. Its translation is CATSSRDTLGAEAFF.

There are a few counts of this clone. This sequence joins TRBV7-9 and TRBJ2-6; D might be TRBD2 (5 bases). CDR3 size: 16 residues. Trimming stripped 1 base from V and 9 bases from J, with 16 bases between. Germline CDR1 and CDR2: SEHNR and FQNEAQ (reference sequence). The CDR3 region has the DNA TGTGCCAGCAGCTTAGAGGCGGGTGAGGTGGTCAACGTCCTGACTTTC. Translation: CASSLEAGEVVNVLTF.

The chain is built from TRBV2 and TRBJ1-5; 10 nucleotides match TRBD1. This CDR3 comprises 15 residues. The germline gives CDR1 SNHLY, CDR2 FYNNEI. Unmatched junction bases numbered 8, after V lost 6 bases and J lost 6 bases. As DNA, the CDR3 is TGTGCCAGCAGGAGACAGGGGGCGGTCGGTCAGCCCCAGCATTTT. As protein: CASRRQGAVGQPQHF.

In DNA form, the CDR3 reads TGCGCCAGCAGACAATCGATTGGGGGCTTGGACGAGCAGTACTTC. Amino acid sequence: CASRQSIGGLDEQYF. The chain has TRBV4-1 and TRBJ2-7; tentatively, D is TRBD1 (6 bases). CDR3 length equals 15 residues. The V end lost 6 bases, the J end lost 5 bases, and 20 bases lay between the germline ends. Per germline, CDR1 MGHRA and CDR2 YSYEKL.

The J gene is TRBJ2-1, the V gene TRBV5-1, with no clear D. The CDR3 is 14 residues long. Per the germline V gene, CDR1 is SGHRS and CDR2 is YFSETQ. Trimming pared 0 bases from V and 5 bases from J, leaving 9 bases between. CDR3 nucleotide sequence: TGCGCCAGCAGCTTGGGGAGCCGGGACAATGAGCAGTTCTTC. It is translated as CASSLGSRDNEQFF.

The chain carries TRBV6-1 and TRBJ2-3; D gene ambiguous. V lost 3 bases and J 1 base, leaving 5 bases between the germline ends. The CDR3 is made up of 13 amino acids. In germline, CDR1 is MNHNS, CDR2 SASEGT. CDR3 in DNA: TGTGCCAGCAGTGAGTCTCGCACAGATACGCAGTATTTT. This translates into CASSESRTDTQYF.

V is TRBV5-3 and J is TRBJ2-3; tentative D call: TRBD1 (6 bases). TRBV5-3 is noted as an ORF with a role that remains uncertain. This CDR3 comprises 15 residues. The V gene lost 0 bases and the J gene lost 2 bases, with 10 bases spanning the gap. CDR3 nucleotides: TGTGCCAGAAGCTTGGGGGGACATAACACAGATACGCAGTATTTT. This gives the protein CARSLGGHNTDTQYF.

The V and J genes are TRBV18 and TRBJ1-2, with D possibly matching TRBD1 (6 bases). Germline V gene lookup returns CDR1 KGHSH and CDR2 LQKENI. The CDR3 length is 16 residues. Trimming removed 0 bases at V and 4 bases at J, with 15 bases between. DNA for the CDR3: TGTGCCAGCTCACCACCGGATACAGGGTATTTCTATGGCTACACCTTC. It is translated as CASSPPDTGYFYGYTF. Supplemented by reference TRBV18 and TRBJ1-2, the full variable domain reads NAGVMQNPRHLVRRRGQEARLRCSPMKGHSHVYWYRQLPEEGLKFMVYLQKENIIDESGMPKERFSAEFPKEGPSILRIQQVVRGDSAAYFCASSPPDTGYFYGYTFGSGTRLTVV.

This clone was observed a single time. The CDR3 coding sequence is TGTGCCAGCAGCCAGTTTTTCGGGGGGACGGGCGGGGAGCTGTTTTTT. This translates into CASSQFFGGTGGELFF. This chain links TRBV4-2 with TRBJ2-2, with 7 bases aligning to TRBD2. Germline trimming cut 3 bases from V and 7 bases from J; bases unmatched to any gene: 11. This CDR3 comprises 16 residues. From germline, CDR1 is LGHNA and CDR2 YNFKEQ.

This rearrangement joins TRBV29-1 to TRBJ2-7; D might be TRBD1 (6 bases). Germline values: CDR1 SQVTM, CDR2 ANQGSEA. V was trimmed by 4 bases and J by 1 base, leaving 14 bases between them. The CDR3 runs to 14 residues. CDR3 DNA sequence: TGCAGCGTTGCAGGACTGGACAGTTCCTACGAGCAGTACTTC. Its protein product is CSVAGLDSSYEQYF.

Only one count was recorded for this clone. This CDR3 reads CASSLSRGETQYF. The DNA of the CDR3 is TGCGCCAGCAGCTTGAGTAGGGGGGAGACCCAGTACTTC. This rearrangement joins TRBV5-1 to TRBJ2-5, with TRBD1 as a possible D gene (6 bases). The V end lost 1 base, the J end lost 5 bases, and 9 bases lay between the germline ends. Germline CDR1 reads SGHRS; CDR2 reads YFSETQ. The CDR3 is made up of 13 amino acids.

The V gene is TRBV5-6, the J gene TRBJ2-7; 10 positions agree with TRBD1. The CDR3 runs 14 residues. Trimming cost V 0 bases and J 5 bases; bases outside gene matches: 2. CDR1 is SGHDT, CDR2 YYEEEE, per germline. The CDR3 is CASSLGQGADEQYF. The CDR3 coding sequence is TGTGCCAGCAGCTTGGGACAGGGGGCCGACGAGCAGTACTTC.

The V and J genes are TRBV19 and TRBJ2-7, with TRBD1 identical over 9 bases. The CDR3 is made up of 13 amino acids. The V segment lost 8 bases and the J segment 3 bases; nucleotides outside the gene matches: 5. Germline V lookup: CDR1 LNHDA, CDR2 SQIVND (reference sequence). CDR3 sequence: CASDPGQGYEQYF. DNA for the CDR3: TGTGCCAGTGATCCGGGACAGGGCTACGAGCAGTACTTC.